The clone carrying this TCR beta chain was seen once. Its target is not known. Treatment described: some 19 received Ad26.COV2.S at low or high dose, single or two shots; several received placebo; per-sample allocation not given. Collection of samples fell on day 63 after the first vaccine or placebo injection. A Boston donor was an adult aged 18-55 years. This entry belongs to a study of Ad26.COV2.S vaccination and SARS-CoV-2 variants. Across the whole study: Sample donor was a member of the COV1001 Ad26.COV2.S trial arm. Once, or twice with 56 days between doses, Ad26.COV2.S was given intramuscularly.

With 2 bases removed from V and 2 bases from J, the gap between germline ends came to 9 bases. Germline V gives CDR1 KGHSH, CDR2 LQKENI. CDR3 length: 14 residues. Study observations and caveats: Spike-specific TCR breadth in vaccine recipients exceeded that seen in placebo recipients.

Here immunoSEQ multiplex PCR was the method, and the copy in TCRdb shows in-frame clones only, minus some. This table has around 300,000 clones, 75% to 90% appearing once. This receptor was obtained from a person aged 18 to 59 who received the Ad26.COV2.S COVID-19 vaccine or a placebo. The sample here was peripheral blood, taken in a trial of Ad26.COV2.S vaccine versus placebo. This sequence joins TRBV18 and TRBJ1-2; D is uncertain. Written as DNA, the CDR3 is TGTGCCAGCTCACCAATGGACGGAAACTATGGCTACACCTTC. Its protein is CASSPMDGNYGYTF.